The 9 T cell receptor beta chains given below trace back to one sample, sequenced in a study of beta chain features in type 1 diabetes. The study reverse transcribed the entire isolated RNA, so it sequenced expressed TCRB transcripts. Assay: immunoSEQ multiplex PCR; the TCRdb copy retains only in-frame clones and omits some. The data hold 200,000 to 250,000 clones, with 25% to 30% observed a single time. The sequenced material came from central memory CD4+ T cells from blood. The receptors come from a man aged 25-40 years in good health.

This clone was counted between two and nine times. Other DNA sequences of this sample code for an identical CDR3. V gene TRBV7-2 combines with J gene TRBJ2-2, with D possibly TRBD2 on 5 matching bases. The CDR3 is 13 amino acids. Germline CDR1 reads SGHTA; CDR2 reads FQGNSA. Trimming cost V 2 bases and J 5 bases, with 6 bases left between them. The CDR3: CASSLQRTGELFF. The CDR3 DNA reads TGTGCCAGCAGCTTACAGCGGACCGGGGAGCTGTTTTTT.

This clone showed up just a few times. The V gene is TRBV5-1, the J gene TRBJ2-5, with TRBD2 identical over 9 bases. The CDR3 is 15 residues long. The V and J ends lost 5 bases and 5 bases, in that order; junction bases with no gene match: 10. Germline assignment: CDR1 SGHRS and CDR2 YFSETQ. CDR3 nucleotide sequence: TGCGCCAGCAGTCCGACGACTAGCGGAGGGGAGACCCAGTACTTC. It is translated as CASSPTTSGGETQYF.

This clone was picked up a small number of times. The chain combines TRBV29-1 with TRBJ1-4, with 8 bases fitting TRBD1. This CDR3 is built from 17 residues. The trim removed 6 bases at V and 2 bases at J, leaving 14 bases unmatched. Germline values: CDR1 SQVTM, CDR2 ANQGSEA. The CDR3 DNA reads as TGCAGCGTCGCCGACGCGCAGGGGGCGCGGACTAATGAAAAACTGTTTTTT. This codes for CSVADAQGARTNEKLFF.

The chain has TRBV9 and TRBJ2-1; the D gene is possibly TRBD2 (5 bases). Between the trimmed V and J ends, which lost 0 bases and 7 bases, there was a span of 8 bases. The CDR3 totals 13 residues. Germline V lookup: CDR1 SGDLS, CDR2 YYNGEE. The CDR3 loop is CASSVGGWNEQFF. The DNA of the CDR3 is TGTGCCAGCAGCGTAGGAGGGTGGAATGAGCAGTTCTTC.

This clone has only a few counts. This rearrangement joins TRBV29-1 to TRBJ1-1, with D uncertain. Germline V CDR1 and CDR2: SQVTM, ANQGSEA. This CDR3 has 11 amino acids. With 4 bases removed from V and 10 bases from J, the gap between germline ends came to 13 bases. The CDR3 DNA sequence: TGCAGCGTTGGGGAGGGAGGGTTAGCTTTCTTT. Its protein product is CSVGEGGLAFF.

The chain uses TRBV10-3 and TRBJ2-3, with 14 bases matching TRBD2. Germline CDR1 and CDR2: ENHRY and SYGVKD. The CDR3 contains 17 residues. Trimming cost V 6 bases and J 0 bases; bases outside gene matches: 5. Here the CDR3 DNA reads TGTGCCATCAGCGGACTAGCGGGGGGCACTAGCACAGATACGCAGTATTTT. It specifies CAISGLAGGTSTDTQYF.

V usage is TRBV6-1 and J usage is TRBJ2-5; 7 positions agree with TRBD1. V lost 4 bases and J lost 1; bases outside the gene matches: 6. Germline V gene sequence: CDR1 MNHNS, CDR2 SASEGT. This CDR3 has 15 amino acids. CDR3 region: CASSGQGQPQETQYF. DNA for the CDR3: TGTGCCAGCAGTGGACAGGGACAGCCCCAAGAGACCCAGTACTTC.

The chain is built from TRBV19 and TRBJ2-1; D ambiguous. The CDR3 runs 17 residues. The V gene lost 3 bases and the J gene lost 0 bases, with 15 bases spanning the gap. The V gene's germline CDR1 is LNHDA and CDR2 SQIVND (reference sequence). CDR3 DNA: TGTGCCAGTAGTATCCCTGGACGTTTGAGCTCCTACAATGAGCAGTTCTTC. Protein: CASSIPGRLSSYNEQFF.

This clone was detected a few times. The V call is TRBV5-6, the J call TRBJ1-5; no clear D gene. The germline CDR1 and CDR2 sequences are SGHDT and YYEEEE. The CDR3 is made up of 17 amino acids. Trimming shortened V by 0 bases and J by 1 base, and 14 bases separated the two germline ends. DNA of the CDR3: TGTGCCAGCAGCTTGGGGCTGTCCTCGAGGAGCAATCAGCCCCAGCATTTT. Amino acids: CASSLGLSSRSNQPQHF.